This TCR beta chain stems from a study of cytomegalovirus exposure and HLA in healthy donors. Comments on this clone: What it recognizes is unknown.

The study's findings and limits: Some V segments (TRBV6-2 and TRBV6-3 among them) were excluded as indistinguishable. In a later analysis, DRB1 alleles had the most associated TCRs; HLA-C alleles the fewest.

V was shortened by 6 bases and J by 0 bases, with 9 bases between the two germline ends. The CDR3 extends over 14 amino acids. Germline CDR1 KGHSH, CDR2 LQKENI. This PCR relied on a set of 60 Vbeta primers and 13 Jbeta primers. Only in-frame clones appear in the TCRdb table, and some are missing; sequencing was by immunoSEQ multiplex PCR. The table shows some 150,000 clones, with 55% to 75% occurring only once. The chain combines TRBV18 with TRBJ1-3; D is ambiguous. The source is a middle-aged man in good health and CMV-seropositive. Sequenced material: PBMCs. The CDR3 loop is CASSPDTSGNTIYF. In DNA form, the CDR3 reads TGTGCCAGCTCCCCCGACACCTCTGGAAACACCATATATTTT.